This T cell receptor (beta chain) was identified during a study of human T cells and chemical hapten exposure. The overall study: The sensitizing agent was 2% DPC, placed on roughly 2 cm by roughly 2 cm of upper inner arm skin. Study outcomes and limitations: Patch test score was positively correlated with the counts of TCRs that had expanded at PT1.

TCRdb processed the RACE reads anew with MiXCR; each CDR3 protein has one entry. Here the sample spans tens of thousands of distinct CDR3 sequences, more than 10% being singletons. Noted time point: pre-sensitization, week 0. Treatment given: therapeutic diphenylcyclopropenone sensitization with weekly scalp DPC. Total RNA was extracted from unfractionated whole blood. The study drew its donors from alopecia patients who were 18 to 70 years old and suitable for DPC. This clonotype was recorded a few times. What it binds is unknown. V lost 7 bases, J lost 5 bases, and 14 bases lay in between. This CDR3 spans 12 amino acids. CDR1 is SQVTM, CDR2 ANQGSEA, per germline.

The receptor was isolated from a woman in her forties with alopecia areata. Some clones in this sample may be carry-over from other donors' samples. The material was whole blood, obtained in connection with sensitization to the hapten diphenylcyclopropenone (DPC). The rearrangement uses TRBV29-1 and TRBJ1-2; TRBD1 might be the D (6 bases). CDR3 protein: CSAGGTLYGYTF. CDR3 sequence (DNA): TGCAGCGCTGGCGGGACACTATATGGCTACACCTTC. The variable domain in full, completed from reference TRBV29-1 and TRBJ1-2, reads SAVISQKPSRDICQRGTSLTIQCQVDSQVTMMFWYRQQPGQSLTLIATANQGSEATYESGFVIDKFPISRPNLTFSTLTVSNMSPEDSSIYLCSAGGTLYGYTFGSGTRLTVV.